This TCR beta chain was identified in a study of blood T cells in healthy people across ages. Study-wide points: A roughly linear age-dependent decrease characterized TCR beta diversity per million T cells. Researchers judged that diversity estimates from one million T cells fell short of true values.

In its sample, this clonotype was seen many times. Its antigen is currently unknown. With a J-beta primer mix and a sample-barcoded 5' primer, a second PCR ran about 6 to 11 cycles. Each cDNA molecule carried a tag from a template-switch adaptor that contained 12 random nucleotides. CDR3-containing paired-end reads numbered at least 3 million in each sample. TCRdb passed the 5' RACE reads through MiXCR, listing each CDR3 protein once. The sample contains about 1.7 million distinct CDR3 sequences, 25% to 30% of which appear only once. The CDR3 totals 14 residues. CDR1 and CDR2 (germline): MNHEY, SVGAGI. V was clipped by 6 bases and J by 8 bases, with 17 bases between them.

Sequencing was performed on blood. The chain is built from TRBV6-5 and TRBJ2-1; TRBD1 or TRBD2 may be the D gene (5 bases each). The clonotype comes from a woman in her twenties or thirties in good health. The CDR3 loop is CASSAGSRGYEQFF. For the CDR3, the DNA is TGTGCCAGCAGCGCAGGGAGCAGAGGCTATGAGCAGTTCTTC.